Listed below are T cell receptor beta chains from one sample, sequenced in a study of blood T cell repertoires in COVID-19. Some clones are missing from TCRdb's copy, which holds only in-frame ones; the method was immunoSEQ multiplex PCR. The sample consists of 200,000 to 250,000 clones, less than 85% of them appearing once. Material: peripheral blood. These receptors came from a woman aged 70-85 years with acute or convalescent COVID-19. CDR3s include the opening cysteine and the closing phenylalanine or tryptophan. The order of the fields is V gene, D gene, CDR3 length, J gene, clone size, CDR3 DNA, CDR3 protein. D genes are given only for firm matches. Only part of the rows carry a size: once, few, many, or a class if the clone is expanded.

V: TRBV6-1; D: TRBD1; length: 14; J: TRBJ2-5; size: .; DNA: TGTGCCAGCAGTTCTCGGACAGGGGAAGAGACCCAGTACTTC; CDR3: CASSSRTGEETQYF
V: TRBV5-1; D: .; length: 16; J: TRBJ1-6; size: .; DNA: TGCGCCAGCAGCTTGGCGGGCCCGGGGTATAATTCACCCCTCCACTTT; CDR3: CASSLAGPGYNSPLHF
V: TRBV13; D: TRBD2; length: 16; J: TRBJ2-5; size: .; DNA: TGTGCCAGCAGCTTACGAAGCGGGGGACACCAAGAGACCCAGTACTTC; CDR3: CASSLRSGGHQETQYF
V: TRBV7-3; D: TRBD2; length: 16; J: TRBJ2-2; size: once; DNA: TGTGCCAGCAGTTTTAGCGGGGGGTTAAACACCGGGGAGCTGTTTTTT; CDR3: CASSFSGGLNTGELFF
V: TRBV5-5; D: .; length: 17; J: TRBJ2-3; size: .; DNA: TGTGCCAGCAGCTTGGTGAAGGGGTCTACCCCCACAGATACGCAGTATTTT; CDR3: CASSLVKGSTPTDTQYF
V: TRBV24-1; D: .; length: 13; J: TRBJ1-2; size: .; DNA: TGTGCCACCAGTGTGGGGCAGGACTATGGCTACACCTTC; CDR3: CATSVGQDYGYTF
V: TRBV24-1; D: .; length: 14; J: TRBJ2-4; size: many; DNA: TGTGCCACCAGTGATTACAGGGTTACAGGGATTCAGTACTTC; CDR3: CATSDYRVTGIQYF
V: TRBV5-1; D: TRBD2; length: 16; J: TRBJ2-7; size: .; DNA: TGCGCCAGCAGCTTGGGGCGGGGGGCGTATCCCTACGAGCAGTACTTC; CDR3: CASSLGRGAYPYEQYF
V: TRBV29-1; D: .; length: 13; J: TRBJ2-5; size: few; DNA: TGCAGCGTTGAACAGGGGCGAGGGGAGACCCAGTACTTC; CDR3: CSVEQGRGETQYF
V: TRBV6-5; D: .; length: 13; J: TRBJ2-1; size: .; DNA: TGTGCCAGCACCTACAGGGGGGGGGATGAGCAGTTCTTC; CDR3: CASTYRGGDEQFF
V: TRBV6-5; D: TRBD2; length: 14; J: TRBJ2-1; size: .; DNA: TGTGCCAGAAGAGCGGGGGGGCCAGGAAATGAGCAGTTCTTC; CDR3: CARRAGGPGNEQFF
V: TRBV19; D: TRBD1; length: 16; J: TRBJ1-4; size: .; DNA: TGTGCCAGTAGTATGGGGGACAGACCAACTAATGAAAAACTGTTTTTT; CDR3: CASSMGDRPTNEKLFF
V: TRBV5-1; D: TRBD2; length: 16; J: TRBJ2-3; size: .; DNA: TGCGCCAGCAGCACCGGGACTAGCGGGGGCGCGATTGGGCAGTATTTT; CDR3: CASSTGTSGGAIGQYF
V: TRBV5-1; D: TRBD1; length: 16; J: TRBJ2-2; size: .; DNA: TGCGCCAGCAGCTGGGACGGGACAGTTTACACCGGGGAGCTGTTTTTT; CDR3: CASSWDGTVYTGELFF
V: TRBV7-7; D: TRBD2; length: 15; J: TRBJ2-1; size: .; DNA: TGTGCCAGCAGCTTAAGACTAGCGGTCTACAATGAGCAGTTCTTC; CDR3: CASSLRLAVYNEQFF
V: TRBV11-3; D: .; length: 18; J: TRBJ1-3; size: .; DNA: TGTGCCAGCAGCTTAGAAGGTGGACAGAGAAACTCTGGAAACACCATATATTTT; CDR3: CASSLEGGQRNSGNTIYF
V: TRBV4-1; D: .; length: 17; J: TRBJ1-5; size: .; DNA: TGCGCCAGCAGCCAAGAGTCCAGTCCCGGAGCCAATCAGCCCCAGCATTTT; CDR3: CASSQESSPGANQPQHF
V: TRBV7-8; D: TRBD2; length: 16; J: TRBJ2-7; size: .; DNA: TGTGCCAGCTCAACGTCTAGCGGGGGGGCCATTTACGAGCAGTACTTC; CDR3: CASSTSSGGAIYEQYF
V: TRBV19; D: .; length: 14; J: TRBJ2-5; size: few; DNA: TGTGCCAGTAGTATGGGTCAGCGGCAAGAGACCCAGTACTTC; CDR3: CASSMGQRQETQYF
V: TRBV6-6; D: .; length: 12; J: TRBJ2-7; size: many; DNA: TGTGCCAGCAGTTCCCAACTTAACGAGCAGTACTTC; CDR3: CASSSQLNEQYF
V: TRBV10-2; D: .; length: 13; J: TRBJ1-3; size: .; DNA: TGCGCCAGCAGTGACGCGGGTGGAAACACCATATATTTT; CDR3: CASSDAGGNTIYF
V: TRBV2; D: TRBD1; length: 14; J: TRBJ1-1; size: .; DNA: TGTGCCAGCAGTGTGACAGGGGTCTACACTGAAGCTTTCTTT; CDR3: CASSVTGVYTEAFF
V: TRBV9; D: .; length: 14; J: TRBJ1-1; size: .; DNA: TGTGCCAGCAGCGTTTCAGGGGTGAACACTGAAGCTTTCTTT; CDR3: CASSVSGVNTEAFF
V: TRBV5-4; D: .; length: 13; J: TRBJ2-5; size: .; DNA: TGTGCCAGCATCAGGGAGGGGGAAGAGACCCAGTACTTC; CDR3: CASIREGEETQYF
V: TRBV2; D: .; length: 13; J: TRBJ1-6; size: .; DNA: TGTGCCAGCAGTGCCCGGAGTGGAGGGCAACTCCACTTT; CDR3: CASSARSGGQLHF
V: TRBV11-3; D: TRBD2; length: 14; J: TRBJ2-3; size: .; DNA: TGTGCCAGCAGCTTAAGCGGGGGGGCAGATACGCAGTATTTT; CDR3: CASSLSGGADTQYF
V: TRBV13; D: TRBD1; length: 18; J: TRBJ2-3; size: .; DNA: TGTGCCAGCAGCTTAACCCGCCGACAGGGACCAAGTTCAGATACGCAGTATTTT; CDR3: CASSLTRRQGPSSDTQYF
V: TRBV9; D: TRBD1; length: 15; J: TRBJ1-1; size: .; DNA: TGTGCCAGCAGCGTAGTGGGACAGCCGAACACTGAAGCTTTCTTT; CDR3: CASSVVGQPNTEAFF
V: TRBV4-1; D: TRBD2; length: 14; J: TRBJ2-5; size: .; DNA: TGCGCCAGCAGCCAACGACTAGCTGGGGAGACCCAGTACTTC; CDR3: CASSQRLAGETQYF
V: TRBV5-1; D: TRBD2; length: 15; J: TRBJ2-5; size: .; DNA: TGCGCCAGCACCTCGGCGGGGGGGGGCGAGGAGACCCAGTACTTC; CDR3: CASTSAGGGEETQYF
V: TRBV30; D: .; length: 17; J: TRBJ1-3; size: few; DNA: TGTGCCTGGAGTCAGGCAGGGGCCATTCGCTCTGGAAACACCATATATTTT; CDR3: CAWSQAGAIRSGNTIYF
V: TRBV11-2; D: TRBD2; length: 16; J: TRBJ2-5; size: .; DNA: TGTGCCAGCAGCCCAAATAGCGGGGGGGCCCGGGGGACCCAGTACTTC; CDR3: CASSPNSGGARGTQYF
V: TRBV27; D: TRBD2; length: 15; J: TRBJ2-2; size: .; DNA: TGTGCCAGCAGTTTTGGCGGGGGGGCCCCCGGGGAGCTGTTTTTT; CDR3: CASSFGGGAPGELFF
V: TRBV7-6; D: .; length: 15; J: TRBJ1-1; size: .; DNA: TGTGCCAGCAGCCCTTCGGCGGGGATGAACACTGAAGCTTTCTTT; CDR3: CASSPSAGMNTEAFF